The 25 T cell receptor beta chains presented below share a single source sample, sequenced in a study of T cell responses to AZD1222 COVID-19 vaccine. Some clones are missing from TCRdb's copy, which holds only in-frame ones; the method was immunoSEQ multiplex PCR. The data show over 100,000 clones, around 93% seen once. The sequencing here drew on peripheral blood, taken on day 0 of AZD1222 vaccination. These receptor sequences come from an adult in good health.

This chain uses TRBV27 with TRBJ1-6, with a tentative D call TRBD1 (6 bases). V shed 4 bases and J shed 5 bases, with 9 bases lying between them. CDR1 is MNHEY, CDR2 SMNVEV, per germline (reference sequence). This CDR3 spans 14 amino acids. CDR3 sequence: CASSWDINNSPLHF. The CDR3 DNA follows: TGTGCCAGCAGTTGGGACATCAATAATTCACCCCTCCACTTT.

The V gene is TRBV10-1, the J gene TRBJ2-1, with D perhaps given as TRBD1 or TRBD2 (6 bases each). Germline V lookup: CDR1 WNHNN, CDR2 SYGVQD (reference sequence). The CDR3 has 14 amino acids. V was trimmed by 4 bases and J by 7 bases, leaving 14 bases between them. The CDR3 region is CASSVGGRVNEQFF. The CDR3 region has the DNA TGCGCCAGCAGTGTAGGGGGGCGAGTGAATGAGCAGTTCTTC.

This rearrangement joins TRBV6-5 to TRBJ2-2; D may correspond to TRBD1 or TRBD2 (5 bases each). From germline, CDR1 is MNHEY and CDR2 SVGAGI. Trimming pared 5 bases from V and 6 bases from J, leaving 10 bases between. This CDR3 has 13 residues. The CDR3 is CASSRDGAGELFF. The CDR3 DNA sequence: TGTGCCAGCAGTCGGGACGGGGCCGGGGAGCTGTTTTTT.

This chain links TRBV10-1 with TRBJ2-5, with TRBD1 matching over 9 bases. The trim removed 6 bases at V and 7 bases at J, leaving 9 bases unmatched. CDR1 is WNHNN, CDR2 SYGVQD, per germline (reference sequence). The CDR3 spans 14 residues. CDR3 bases: TGCGCCAGCAGCACCGGGACAGGGACCGGGACCCAGTACTTC. It codes for CASSTGTGTGTQYF.

The J gene is TRBJ1-6, the V gene TRBV6-2 or TRBV6-3; possible D gene TRBD1, 6 bases. Per germline, CDR1 MNHEY and CDR2 SVGEGT. V lost 1 base to trimming and J lost 2 bases, with 15 bases between them. This CDR3 spans 18 amino acids. DNA of the CDR3: TGTGCCAGCAGTTACTTACCTTGGAAGGGGGCCTATAATTCACCCCTCCACTTT. Protein sequence: CASSYLPWKGAYNSPLHF.

A word on this clone: The sample holds other DNA sequences that translate to the same CDR3. This chain uses TRBV29-1 with TRBJ2-3; no firm D call. CDR3 size: 12 residues. The V gene lost 2 bases and the J gene lost 1 base, with 4 bases spanning the gap. Germline V lookup: CDR1 SQVTM, CDR2 ANQGSEA. The chain's CDR3 is CSVEPGTDTQYF. CDR3 DNA: TGCAGCGTTGAACCCGGCACAGATACGCAGTATTTT.

The chain links TRBV6-5 to TRBJ2-7, with TRBD1 identical over 8 bases. Germline CDR1 reads MNHEY; CDR2 reads SVGAGI. V lost 7 bases to trimming and J lost 5 bases; unmatched junction nucleotides: 10. There are 14 residues in the CDR3. This CDR3 reads CASTFIQGANEQYF. In DNA form, the CDR3 reads TGTGCCAGCACTTTCATCCAGGGGGCCAACGAGCAGTACTTC.

For this clone: A read error may account for a junction end that differs from germline. The chain carries TRBV5-6 and TRBJ2-7; perhaps TRBD1 as D (7 bases). CDR1 and CDR2 from the germline V gene are SGHDT and YYEEEE. The CDR3 runs 13 residues. The CDR3 is CASSRAGQQKRDF. DNA for the CDR3: TGTGCCAGCAGCCGTGCGGGACAGCAGAAACGGGACTTC. Full variable domain (outside the CDR3, taken from reference TRBV5-6 and TRBJ2-7): DAGVTQSPTHLIKTRGQQVTLRCSPKSGHDTVSWYQQALGQGPQFIFQYYEEEERQRGNFPDRFSGHQFPNYSSELNVNALLLGDSALYLCASSRAGQQKRDFGPGTRLTVT.

V and J are TRBV7-7 and TRBJ2-5; D gene uncertain. This CDR3 comprises 15 residues. V was pared by 6 bases and J by 2 bases, with 16 bases between. Germline assignment: CDR1 SSHAT and CDR2 FNYEAQ (reference sequence). This chain's CDR3 is CASSPQPLGQETQYF. The DNA of the CDR3 is TGTGCCAGCAGTCCCCAACCCCTCGGGCAAGAGACCCAGTACTTC.

This clone was detected only once. This chain connects TRBV7-6 to TRBJ2-2; D uncertain. The CDR3 is made up of 13 amino acids. The V end lost 3 bases, the J end lost 5 bases, and 7 bases lay between the germline ends. Germline CDR1 and CDR2: SGHVS and FNYEAQ. CDR3 in DNA: TGTGCCAGCAGCTTGGAAAGGACCGGGGAGCTGTTTTTT. Its translation is CASSLERTGELFF.

Only one count was recorded for this clone. The V gene is TRBV2, the J gene TRBJ1-2; weak D call: TRBD1 (5 bases). The V end was cut by 2 bases, the J end by 8 bases, with 18 bases between. This CDR3 has 15 residues. Germline V gives CDR1 SNHLY, CDR2 FYNNEI. CDR3 region: CASSESTGSWGGYTF. CDR3 nucleotides: TGTGCCAGCAGTGAAAGTACAGGATCTTGGGGGGGCTACACCTTC.

This chain joins TRBV5-1 and TRBJ1-1, with D possibly being TRBD1 (5 bases). Germline lookup yields CDR1 SGHRS and CDR2 YFSETQ. The V end was cut by 2 bases, the J end by 1 base, with 12 bases between. This CDR3 spans 15 amino acids. CDR3 amino acids: CASSFGTATNTEAFF. The DNA for the CDR3 is TGCGCCAGCAGCTTTGGGACCGCCACGAACACTGAAGCTTTCTTT. Full variable domain (remainder filled in from reference TRBV5-1 and TRBJ1-1): KAGVTQTPRYLIKTRGQQVTLSCSPISGHRSVSWYQQTPGQGLQFLFEYFSETQRNKGNFPGRFSGRQFSNSRSEMNVSTLELGDSALYLCASSFGTATNTEAFFGQGTRLTVV.

The genes are TRBV11-2 and TRBJ2-1; TRBD2 matches 7 bases. Germline CDR1 is SGHAT and CDR2 is FQNNGV. The CDR3 runs to 15 residues. The trim removed 1 base at V and 9 bases at J, leaving 9 bases unmatched. The CDR3 nucleotides are TGTGCCAGCAGCTTAGCCCCCCAGACTAGCAGTGAGCAGTTCTTC. Its translation: CASSLAPQTSSEQFF.

The chain links TRBV1 to TRBJ2-5; the table's D call, TRBD2, was not checked against the DNA. TRBV1 is a pseudogene locus. The CDR3 totals 15 residues. The CDR3 DNA is TGCACCAGCAGCCCTCCCTTGCTTAGCCGGGAGACCCAGTACTTC. Amino acid sequence: CTSSPPLLSRETQYF.

A single count supports this clone. The gene calls are TRBV11-2 and TRBJ2-1, with 15 bases that match TRBD2. V dropped 5 bases and J dropped 9; count of bases not matched to a gene: 8. This CDR3 spans 16 amino acids. The germline CDR1 and CDR2 sequences are SGHAT and FQNNGV. The CDR3 loop is CASSGGLAGGGAEQFF. The CDR3 region has the DNA TGTGCCAGCAGCGGGGGACTAGCGGGAGGAGGTGCTGAGCAGTTCTTC.

J is TRBJ1-2 and V is TRBV7-2; no reliable D call. Trimming pared 2 bases from V and 6 bases from J, leaving 10 bases between. Germline V gene lookup returns CDR1 SGHTA and CDR2 FQGNSA. CDR3 length equals 13 residues. CDR3 region: CASSLFSGNGYTF. Here the CDR3 DNA reads TGTGCCAGCAGCTTATTCTCGGGGAATGGCTACACCTTC.

The V and J genes are TRBV5-1 and TRBJ1-4; the match to TRBD1 covers 7 bases. This CDR3 contains 16 residues. V shed 0 bases, J shed 0 bases, and the junction held 2 bases outside the gene matches. CDR1 is SGHRS, CDR2 YFSETQ, per germline. The CDR3 here is CASSLGQGTTNEKLFF. The CDR3 nucleotides are TGCGCCAGCAGCTTGGGACAGGGAACAACTAATGAAAAACTGTTTTTT.

This clone was counted between two and nine times. This chain joins TRBV2 and TRBJ1-5; D uncertain. The CDR3 is made up of 14 amino acids. V dropped 8 bases and J dropped 2 bases, with 13 bases sitting between them. The V gene's germline CDR1 is SNHLY and CDR2 FYNNEI. The CDR3 reads CASEPTGGNQPQHF. The CDR3 nucleotides are TGTGCCAGCGAACCGACGGGTGGCAATCAGCCCCAGCATTTT. The full variable domain, completed using reference TRBV2 and TRBJ1-5, is EPEVTQTPSHQVTQMGQEVILRCVPISNHLYFYWYRQILGQKVEFLVSFYNNEISEKSEIFDDQFSVERPDGSNFTLKIRSTKLEDSAMYFCASEPTGGNQPQHFGDGTRLSIL.

The rearrangement joins TRBV7-2 to TRBJ1-6; 8 bases agree with TRBD1. Trimming removed 1 base from V and 10 bases from J; junction bases left unmatched: 6. The germline gives CDR1 SGHTA, CDR2 FQGNSA. The CDR3 runs to 15 residues. The chain's CDR3 is CASSLEQGGRSPLHF. CDR3 DNA sequence: TGTGCCAGCAGCTTAGAACAGGGGGGTCGGTCACCCCTCCACTTT.

V and J are TRBV19 and TRBJ2-5, with 10 bases fitting TRBD2. The V gene's germline CDR1 is LNHDA and CDR2 SQIVND (reference sequence). There are 15 residues in the CDR3. The junction had 3 bases not matched to a gene; V was cut back by 2 bases and J by 3 bases. The CDR3 DNA reads TGTGCCAGTAGTATAAGCGGGAGGGTGAAAGAGACCCAGTACTTC. Its translation is CASSISGRVKETQYF.

Notes on this clone: An end of the junction differs from the germline gene, which may be a read error. V usage is TRBV29-1 and J usage is TRBJ2-5; 8 bases align to TRBD1. Per the germline V gene, CDR1 is SQVTM and CDR2 is ANQGSEA. This CDR3 contains 12 residues. CDR3 nucleotide sequence: TGCAGCCACCCTTCAGGGGGCGGAAGACCCAACTTC. Translated, it gives CSHPSGGGRPNF.

The rearrangement joins TRBV4-3 to TRBJ1-1; no clear D gene. Trimming removed 0 bases at V and 8 bases at J, with 13 bases between. The germline gives CDR1 LGHNA, CDR2 YSLEER. CDR3 length equals 14 residues. The CDR3: CASSQESVGREAFF. CDR3 coding DNA: TGCGCCAGCAGCCAAGAGTCGGTAGGCAGGGAAGCTTTCTTT.

The J gene is TRBJ1-4, the V gene TRBV5-1; no clear D gene. The CDR3 runs to 15 residues. Germline V gene sequence: CDR1 SGHRS, CDR2 YFSETQ. With 1 base removed from V and 6 bases from J, the gap between germline ends came to 13 bases. CDR3 loop: CASSLFGRLDEKLFF. CDR3 sequence (DNA): TGCGCCAGCAGCTTGTTTGGCAGGCTGGATGAAAAACTGTTTTTT.

The V and J genes are TRBV24-1 and TRBJ1-1; D call uncertain. Per germline, CDR1 KGHDR and CDR2 SFDVKD. With 3 bases removed from V and 0 bases from J, the gap between germline ends came to 10 bases. The length of the CDR3 is 15 residues. The CDR3 DNA sequence: TGTGCCACCAGTGATCAGGCGGAGGTGAACACTGAAGCTTTCTTT. It yields the protein CATSDQAEVNTEAFF.

The chain recombines TRBV12-3 or TRBV12-4 with TRBJ2-3; D possibly corresponds to TRBD2 (6 bases). This CDR3 region has 12 residues. Deletions cut 6 bases from V and 5 bases from J, with 9 bases between. CDR3 nucleotides: TGTGCCAGCAGCCCGGGGGTAGATACGCAGTATTTT. Amino acid sequence: CASSPGVDTQYF.